This T cell receptor beta chain originates from a study of regulatory T cells in long-lasting Graves disease. V lost 3 bases to trimming and J lost 11 bases, with 23 bases between them. CDR1 and CDR2 (germline): SEHNR, FQNEAQ (reference sequence). The CDR3 length is 16 residues. CDR3 regions were amplified by Arm-PCR using iRepertoire HTBI primers to build TCR beta libraries. Each CDR3 protein gets one entry after TCRdb re-called the multiplex PCR reads with MiXCR. Counted here are some 400,000 distinct CDR3 sequences, 15% occurring once; the ten biggest clones make up approximately 15%. Specified time point: newly diagnosed GD, antithyroid drugs for less than 3 months. RNA extracted from PBMCs served as the sequencing template. This clonotype has only a few counts. The same sample was also studied in work on T cells in Graves' hyperthyroidism and ophthalmopathy.

The clonotype was recovered from a woman in her twenties or thirties with Graves disease. The sample in question was peripheral blood mononuclear cells (PBMCs), obtained at new diagnosis, from a patient treated with antithyroid drugs. The rearrangement uses TRBV7-9 and TRBJ1-3; a possible D gene is TRBD1 (5 bases). CDR3 amino acids: CASSFKGTARDKAIYF. CDR3 coding DNA: TGTGCCAGCAGCTTCAAGGGGACTGCTCGTGATAAGGCCATATATTTT.